These 26 T cell receptor beta chains originate from one sample sequenced in a study of shared clonotypes between healthy human individuals. Using immunoSEQ multiplex PCR, the repertoire was profiled, and TCRdb retains in-frame clones only, with some absent. The data show some 530,000 clones, with roughly 80% seen just once and about 11% held by the top ten. The sample consisted of PBMCs. The receptors were sampled from a woman aged 40 to 50 in good health. Some clones in this sample may be carry-over from other donors' samples.

This clone is a singleton in its sample. The rearrangement joins TRBV27 to TRBJ2-7; 8 bases are a match to TRBD2. With 3 bases clipped from V and 6 bases from J, the junction kept 10 bases outside the gene matches. CDR1 and CDR2 from the germline V gene are MNHEY and SMNVEV (reference sequence). The CDR3 consists of 15 residues. The CDR3 reads CASSFSPGLGGEQYF. CDR3 nucleotide sequence: TGTGCCAGCAGTTTCTCCCCGGGACTAGGCGGCGAGCAGTACTTC.

This clone was detected a few times. This sequence joins TRBV6-6 and TRBJ1-1; possible D gene TRBD1, 6 bases. Trimming removed 0 bases from V and 5 bases from J, with 13 bases in between. The CDR3 consists of 15 residues. Germline CDR1 reads MNHNY; CDR2 reads SVGAGI (reference sequence). The CDR3 DNA follows: TGTGCCAGCAGTTACTCAAGGGGGGTGGAAACTGAAGCTTTCTTT. Residues: CASSYSRGVETEAFF.

The genes are TRBV6-1 and TRBJ1-1; TRBD1 is a possible D gene (5 bases). The CDR3 consists of 14 residues. V was pared by 6 bases and J by 3 bases, with 14 bases between. Per the germline V gene, CDR1 is MNHNS and CDR2 is SASEGT. As DNA, the CDR3 is TGTGCCAGCAGAACAGGCCAAGAGCACACTGAAGCTTTCTTT. It codes for CASRTGQEHTEAFF.

This chain joins TRBV6-1 and TRBJ1-4; the D is unclear. The CDR3 consists of 12 residues. Trimming left V 0 bases short and J 8 bases short, with 4 bases between. CDR1 is MNHNS, CDR2 SASEGT, per germline. CDR3 residues: CASSEAQEKLFF. The CDR3 DNA is TGTGCCAGCAGTGAAGCGCAGGAAAAACTGTTTTTT.

The chain has TRBV9 and TRBJ2-2, with 7 bases aligning to TRBD2. Trimming removed 4 bases from V and 2 bases from J; junction bases left unmatched: 11. Per germline, CDR1 SGDLS and CDR2 YYNGEE. The CDR3 is made up of 17 amino acids. The CDR3 DNA reads as TGTGCCAGCAGCCGGTTCTCGGGAGGACCCAACACCGGGGAGCTGTTTTTT. It specifies CASSRFSGGPNTGELFF.

The CDR3 spells CASKWGRENTEAFF. The CDR3 DNA is TGTGCCAGCAAATGGGGGAGGGAGAACACTGAAGCTTTCTTT. The V and J genes are TRBV5-5 and TRBJ1-1; a possible D gene is TRBD1 (5 bases). The CDR3 extends over 14 amino acids. Per the germline V gene, CDR1 is SGHKS and CDR2 is YYEKEE (reference sequence). V dropped 6 bases and J dropped 1 base, with 13 bases sitting between them.

This chain links TRBV5-5 with TRBJ2-5, with 8 bases that match TRBD2. The germline CDR1 and CDR2 sequences are SGHKS and YYEKEE (reference sequence). The CDR3 covers 16 residues. Losses at the gene ends were 0 bases for V and 2 bases for J; bases not matched to a gene: 6. The CDR3 region is CASSLGIAGPQETQYF. The CDR3, as DNA: TGTGCCAGCAGCTTGGGAATAGCGGGGCCGCAAGAGACCCAGTACTTC. The whole variable domain, remainder taken from reference TRBV5-5 and TRBJ2-5, is DAGVTQSPTHLIKTRGQQVTLRCSPISGHKSVSWYQQVLGQGPQFIFQYYEKEERGRGNFPDRFSARQFPNYSSELNVNALLLGDSALYLCASSLGIAGPQETQYFGPGTRLLVL.

This clone came up once. The V and J genes are TRBV28 and TRBJ1-2; D might be TRBD1 (5 bases). Germline lookup yields CDR1 MDHEN and CDR2 SYDVKM. This CDR3 is 15 amino acids long. V was pared by 6 bases and J by 2 bases, with 16 bases between. For the CDR3, the DNA is TGTGCCAGCAGAGCCCCCTCTTACAGGAACTATGGCTACACCTTC. Its translation is CASRAPSYRNYGYTF.

This clone was counted at least ten times. This specimen includes other DNA sequences encoding the same CDR3. This rearrangement joins TRBV5-1 to TRBJ1-1; D is uncertain. Trimming took 0 bases from V and 1 from J, leaving 7 bases between them. In germline, CDR1 is SGHRS, CDR2 YFSETQ. The CDR3 loop spans 14 amino acids. The CDR3 coding sequence is TGCGCCAGCAGCTTGGCCGGGCGGAACACTGAAGCTTTCTTT. Encoded protein: CASSLAGRNTEAFF. The full variable domain, its missing parts supplied by reference TRBV5-1 and TRBJ1-1, is KAGVTQTPRYLIKTRGQQVTLSCSPISGHRSVSWYQQTPGQGLQFLFEYFSETQRNKGNFPGRFSGRQFSNSRSEMNVSTLELGDSALYLCASSLAGRNTEAFFGQGTRLTVV.

The CDR3 coding sequence is TGTGCCAGTAGTATCCTAGCGGGCACCGGGGAGCTGTTTTTT. It yields the protein CASSILAGTGELFF. The J gene is TRBJ2-2, the V gene TRBV19; 8 bases align to TRBD2. CDR3 length equals 14 residues. Trimming removed 3 bases from V and 4 bases from J; junction bases left unmatched: 1. Germline CDR1 LNHDA, CDR2 SQIVND (reference sequence).

V gene TRBV5-1 combines with J gene TRBJ2-2; 9 nucleotides align to TRBD1. The CDR3 covers 16 residues. From germline, CDR1 is SGHRS and CDR2 YFSETQ. V lost 4 bases and J lost 9; bases outside the gene matches: 13. DNA for the CDR3: TGCGCCAGCAGCCTGGGAGAGACAGGGGGTAGGAGGGAGCTGTTTTTT. This encodes CASSLGETGGRRELFF.

CDR3 nucleotide sequence: TGTGCCAGCAAGAGAGAGGACGGATTGAACACTGAAGCTTTCTTT. Protein: CASKREDGLNTEAFF. The chain combines TRBV6-4 with TRBJ1-1; the D is unclear. Germline CDR1 and CDR2: MRHNA and SNTAGT. Trimming stripped 7 bases from V and 0 bases from J, with 15 bases between. This CDR3 has 15 amino acids.

CDR3 bases: TGTGCCTGGAGTGTAGAGAGGGCGGAGACCCAGTACTTC. This codes for CAWSVERAETQYF. This chain uses TRBV30 with TRBJ2-5; a possible D gene is TRBD2 (5 bases). The length of the CDR3 is 13 residues. Germline CDR1 reads GTSNPN; CDR2 reads SVGIG (reference sequence). V was cut by 0 bases and J by 5 bases, with 10 bases left in between. Based on the CDR3 plus reference TRBV30 and TRBJ2-5, the full variable domain is SQTIHQWPATLVQPVGSPLSLECTVEGTSNPNLYWYRQAAGRGLQLLFYSVGIGQISSEVPQNLSASRPQDRQFILSSKKLLLSDSGFYLCAWSVERAETQYFGPGTRLLVL.

The rearrangement uses TRBV7-9 and TRBJ2-1, with 7 nucleotides matching TRBD1. The germline CDR1 and CDR2 sequences are SEHNR and FQNEAQ (reference sequence). This CDR3 is 13 amino acids long. The V and J ends lost 5 bases and 8 bases, in that order; junction bases with no gene match: 6. CDR3 region: CASSPDRFDEQFF. CDR3 bases: TGTGCCAGCAGCCCGGACAGGTTTGATGAGCAGTTCTTC.

The CDR3 is CSVDTGYDTEAFF. The CDR3 DNA reads as TGCAGCGTTGACACAGGGTACGACACTGAAGCTTTCTTT. The rearrangement links TRBV29-1 to TRBJ1-1; TRBD1 is a possible D gene (6 bases). CDR1 and CDR2 (germline): SQVTM, ANQGSEA. Trimming cost V 3 bases and J 3 bases, with 11 bases left between them. CDR3 size: 13 residues.

The chain recombines TRBV25-1 with TRBJ2-1; 8 nucleotides align to TRBD2. The V gene's germline CDR1 is MGHDK and CDR2 SYGVNS. The length of the CDR3 is 16 residues. V lost 6 bases, J lost 8 bases, and 15 bases stayed unmatched. CDR3 in amino acids: CASSWGGGRRSDEQFF. In nucleotides, the CDR3 is TGTGCCAGCAGCTGGGGGGGCGGGAGGAGATCCGATGAGCAGTTCTTC.

The chain has TRBV9 and TRBJ2-1; no clear D gene. Trimming took off 2 bases at V and 6 bases at J, with 9 bases between the two ends. This CDR3 is 13 amino acids long. From germline, CDR1 is SGDLS and CDR2 YYNGEE. The CDR3 sequence: CASSVASSNEQFF. CDR3 nucleotide sequence: TGTGCCAGCAGCGTCGCGAGTTCCAATGAGCAGTTCTTC.

J is TRBJ2-3 and V is TRBV10-3; maybe TRBD2 (7 bases). This CDR3 contains 14 residues. Germline V gives CDR1 ENHRY, CDR2 SYGVKD. The V and J ends lost 0 bases and 6 bases respectively, with 10 bases between them. The CDR3 sequence is CAISESGGGDTQYF. In DNA form, the CDR3 reads TGTGCCATCAGTGAGTCAGGGGGAGGGGATACGCAGTATTTT.

V is TRBV9 and J is TRBJ2-1; D remains unclear. With 5 bases removed from V and 2 bases from J, the gap between germline ends came to 8 bases. Germline V gives CDR1 SGDLS, CDR2 YYNGEE. This CDR3 region has 13 residues. Written as DNA, the CDR3 is TGTGCCAGCAGTGAGTTGACCTACAATGAGCAGTTCTTC. Amino acid sequence: CASSELTYNEQFF.

To note about this clone: The junction does not match germline at one end; this may be a read error. CDR3 sequence (DNA): TGTGCCAGCAACTTAACGTCCTGGGATGAGACCCAGTACTTC. Residues: CASNLTSWDETQYF. The chain carries TRBV7-3 and TRBJ2-5; D not certain. Germline V gene data show CDR1 as SGHTA and CDR2 as FQGTGA. The CDR3 is 14 amino acids.

This chain's CDR3 is CASSLGPFGLSGSYEQYF. The CDR3 DNA is TGTGCCAGCAGCTTAGGGCCCTTTGGGCTTAGCGGGAGTTACGAGCAGTACTTC. This chain links TRBV7-9 with TRBJ2-7; TRBD2 agrees at 9 bases. CDR1 is SEHNR and CDR2 is FQNEAQ in the germline V gene (reference sequence). With V trimmed by 1 base and J by 4 bases, 14 bases remained unmatched. CDR3 length: 18 amino acids.

The gene calls are TRBV4-3 and TRBJ2-1; D call uncertain. Germline CDR1 LGHNA, CDR2 YSLEER. V lost 2 bases, J lost 6 bases, and 8 bases lay in between. The CDR3 covers 13 residues. Here the CDR3 reads CASSQLLGNEQFF. DNA for the CDR3: TGCGCCAGCAGCCAACTTCTCGGCAATGAGCAGTTCTTC.

For this clone: This may stem from a read error, because a much larger clone lies one nucleotide away. Because it lacks the conserved phenylalanine or tryptophan at the end, this CDR3 is likely a read error. The chain employs TRBV30 and TRBJ1-5; the match to TRBD1 covers 9 bases. Looked up from germline, CDR1 is GTSNPN and CDR2 is SVGIG (reference sequence). V shed 5 bases, J shed 4 bases, and the junction held 3 bases outside the gene matches. The CDR3 has 13 residues. The CDR3 DNA sequence: TGTGCCTGGTCCGGGACAGGGAATCAGCCCCAGCATCTT. Its protein product is CAWSGTGNQPQHL.

On this clone: At the DNA level, this CDR3 is encoded by other sequences in the same sample as well. The chain employs TRBV2 and TRBJ2-7; D possibly corresponds to TRBD2 (7 bases). Trimming took off 8 bases at V and 7 bases at J, with 18 bases between the two ends. This CDR3 spans 13 amino acids. Germline CDR1 SNHLY, CDR2 FYNNEI. The CDR3 loop is CASGEGGWYEQYF. In nucleotides, the CDR3 is TGTGCCAGCGGGGAGGGGGGCTGGTATGAGCAGTACTTC.

The gene calls are TRBV10-3 and TRBJ2-5; no clear D gene. The CDR3 length is 12 residues. The germline gives CDR1 ENHRY, CDR2 SYGVKD. Trimming took off 8 bases at V and 2 bases at J, with 9 bases between the two ends. This CDR3 is CAIGAGQETQYF. DNA of the CDR3: TGTGCCATCGGAGCTGGACAAGAGACCCAGTACTTC.

The rearrangement uses TRBV6-1 and TRBJ2-6; maybe TRBD1 (6 bases). Germline loops: CDR1 MNHNS, CDR2 SASEGT. The CDR3 contains 15 residues. The V end was cut by 4 bases, the J end by 0 bases, with 7 bases between. CDR3 sequence (DNA): TGTGCCAGCAGTGGGGACAACTCTGGGGCCAACGTCCTGACTTTC. The encoded protein is CASSGDNSGANVLTF.